This TCR beta chain is drawn from a study of cytomegalovirus exposure and HLA in healthy donors. The CDR3 runs to 20 residues. Germline lookup yields CDR1 MNHEY and CDR2 SMNVEV (reference sequence). Unmatched junction bases numbered 9, after V lost 0 bases and J lost 3 bases. Primers included in the PCR were 60 Vbeta and 13 Jbeta primers. The data were produced by immunoSEQ multiplex PCR, yet TCRdb's version contains in-frame clones alone and is incomplete. The data show around 170,000 clones, roughly four fifths seen once. Study-wide results and limits: Beyond CMV serostatus, there was no information to go on about immune exposure. TCR beta V- and J-gene trimming was later associated with a missense DCLRE1C variant. Earlier analysis found most TCR beta V segments productive about 87% or about 30% of the time. Altogether, around 160 TCR beta chains were recorded as cytomegalovirus-associated.

As for this clone: The antigen is undetermined.

The chain combines TRBV27 with TRBJ2-6; 12 nucleotides agree with TRBD1. This TCR was sampled from a man in his forties or fifties in good health and CMV-seronegative. Sequences were obtained from PBMCs. The CDR3 reads CASSLSRGTGGQGGANVLTF. The CDR3 nucleotides read TGTGCCAGCAGTTTATCGAGGGGGACAGGGGGCCAGGGTGGGGCCAACGTCCTGACTTTC. Filled out from reference TRBV27 and TRBJ2-6, the complete variable domain reads EAQVTQNPRYLITVTGKKLTVTCSQNMNHEYMSWYRQDPGLGLRQIYYSMNVEVTDKGDVPEGYKVSRKEKRNFPLILESPSPNQTSLYFCASSLSRGTGGQGGANVLTFGAGSRLTVL.